Following are 9 T cell receptor beta chains from one sample sequenced in a study of T cells in Graves' hyperthyroidism and ophthalmopathy. Researchers amplified the TCR beta CDR3 regions from RNA transcripts. First-round RT-PCR of the TCR CDR3 relied on the HTBI primer set. Each CDR3 protein is one row after TCRdb ran MiXCR on the multiplex PCR reads. The sample consists of over 700,000 distinct CDR3 sequences, around 40% of them appearing once. Material: blood. Receptors originate from a woman in her thirties or forties with Graves' hyperthyroidism.

V and J are TRBV10-3 and TRBJ1-4, with TRBD1 matching over 8 bases. The trim removed 2 bases at V and 8 bases at J, leaving 16 bases unmatched. There are 18 residues in the CDR3. Germline CDR1 ENHRY, CDR2 SYGVKD. The CDR3 DNA follows: TGTGCCATCAGTGAGAAAGTGGACAGGGACGGGGGGGCAGAAAAACTGTTTTTT. Translation gives CAISEKVDRDGGAEKLFF.

The V and J genes are TRBV6-2 or TRBV6-3 and TRBJ1-2; 8 positions match TRBD1. Looked up from germline, CDR1 is MNHEY and CDR2 is SVGEGT. This CDR3 has 14 residues. Trimming cost V 2 bases and J 8 bases; bases outside gene matches: 7. The DNA for the CDR3 is TGTGCCAGCAGTTACGGACAGGGCCGTTACGGCTACACCTTC. This gives the protein CASSYGQGRYGYTF.

This chain links TRBV2 with TRBJ2-7; a weak D match, TRBD1 (7 bases). The V end lost 5 bases, the J end lost 3 bases, and 14 bases lay between the germline ends. Germline CDR1 is SNHLY and CDR2 is FYNNEI. This CDR3 has 14 amino acids. The CDR3 reads CASSHAQGGYEQYF. The CDR3 DNA follows: TGTGCCAGCAGTCATGCCCAGGGGGGCTACGAGCAGTACTTC. The entire variable domain, with the rest obtained from reference TRBV2 and TRBJ2-7, is as follows: EPEVTQTPSHQVTQMGQEVILRCVPISNHLYFYWYRQILGQKVEFLVSFYNNEISEKSEIFDDQFSVERPDGSNFTLKIRSTKLEDSAMYFCASSHAQGGYEQYFGPGTRLTVT.

V usage is TRBV9 and J usage is TRBJ1-1, with D perhaps matching TRBD1 (6 bases). The CDR3 has 13 residues. Germline CDR1 is SGDLS and CDR2 is YYNGEE. V lost 1 base and J lost 4, with 8 bases in between. DNA for the CDR3: TGTGCCAGCAGCGTAAAGACAGGCACTGAAGCTTTCTTT. Translating it yields CASSVKTGTEAFF. Together with reference TRBV9 and TRBJ1-1, the CDR3 gives the full variable domain: DSGVTQTPKHLITATGQRVTLRCSPRSGDLSVYWYQQSLDQGLQFLIQYYNGEERAKGNILERFSAQQFPDLHSELNLSSLELGDSALYFCASSVKTGTEAFFGQGTRLTVV.

This clonotype showed up just a few times. The V call is TRBV9, the J call TRBJ1-2, with TRBD1 identical over 7 bases. Germline lookup yields CDR1 SGDLS and CDR2 YYNGEE. The CDR3 is 15 residues long. V shed 3 bases, J shed 6 bases, and the junction held 11 bases outside the gene matches. CDR3 DNA sequence: TGTGCCAGCAGCGCCGAATACAGGGGACTGAATGGCTACACCTTC. Protein: CASSAEYRGLNGYTF.

The chain recombines TRBV9 with TRBJ2-7; 9 bases are a match to TRBD2. Germline V gene sequence: CDR1 SGDLS, CDR2 YYNGEE. Trimming took 5 bases from V and 1 from J; bases not matched to a gene: 10. The CDR3 length is 16 residues. CDR3 nucleotide sequence: TGTGCCAGCAGTCCCCCAGGGGCGGGAGGGTCCTACGAGCAGTACTTC. It codes for CASSPPGAGGSYEQYF.

This clonotype was detected many times. The rearrangement links TRBV29-1 to TRBJ2-6, with D perhaps matching TRBD2 (5 bases). Germline CDR1 reads SQVTM; CDR2 reads ANQGSEA. The germline V and J ends were trimmed by 4 bases and 0 bases, with 10 bases remaining between them. The CDR3 is made up of 15 amino acids. Written as DNA, the CDR3 is TGCAGCGTTGCTGGAGGCCGCTCTGGGGCCAACGTCCTGACTTTC. It is translated as CSVAGGRSGANVLTF.

As to this clonotype: Being one base from a much bigger clone, this may be a read error. CDR3 in amino acids: CAISDSRRRRSTTGELFF. In DNA form, the CDR3 reads TGTGCCATCAGTGATAGTCGTCGGCGGCGTTCAACCACCGGGGAGCTGTTTTTT. The chain uses TRBV10-3 and TRBJ2-2; no clear D. Germline V gives CDR1 ENHRY, CDR2 SYGVKD. The V end lost 3 bases, the J end lost 4 bases, and 21 bases lay between the germline ends. CDR3 length equals 18 residues.

The V gene is TRBV2, the J gene TRBJ2-7, with D maybe TRBD2 (5 bases). Germline CDR1 SNHLY, CDR2 FYNNEI. The CDR3 spans 14 residues. Deletions cut 10 bases from V and 6 bases from J, with 22 bases between. The CDR3 bases are TGTGCCAACACTCGTAGGGCAGTGAGGGCCGAGCAGTACTTC. As protein: CANTRRAVRAEQYF. Full variable domain (remainder filled in from reference TRBV2 and TRBJ2-7): EPEVTQTPSHQVTQMGQEVILRCVPISNHLYFYWYRQILGQKVEFLVSFYNNEISEKSEIFDDQFSVERPDGSNFTLKIRSTKLEDSAMYFCANTRRAVRAEQYFGPGTRLTVT.